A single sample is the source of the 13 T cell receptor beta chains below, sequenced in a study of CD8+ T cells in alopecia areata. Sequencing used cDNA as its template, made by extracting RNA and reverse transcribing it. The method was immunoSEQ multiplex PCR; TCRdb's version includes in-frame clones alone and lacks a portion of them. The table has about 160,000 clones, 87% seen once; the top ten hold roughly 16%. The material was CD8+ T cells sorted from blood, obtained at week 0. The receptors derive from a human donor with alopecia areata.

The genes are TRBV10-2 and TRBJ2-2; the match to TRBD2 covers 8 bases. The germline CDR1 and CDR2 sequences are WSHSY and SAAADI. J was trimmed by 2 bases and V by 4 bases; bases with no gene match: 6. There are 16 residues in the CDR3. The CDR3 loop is CASSVGREGNTGELFF. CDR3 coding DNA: TGCGCCAGCAGTGTCGGTCGGGAGGGAAACACCGGGGAGCTGTTTTTT.

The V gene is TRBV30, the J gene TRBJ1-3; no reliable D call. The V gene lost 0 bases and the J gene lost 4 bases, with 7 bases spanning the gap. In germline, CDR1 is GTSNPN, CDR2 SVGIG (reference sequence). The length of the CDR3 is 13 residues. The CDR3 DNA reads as TGTGCCTGGAGTGTATTGGCAGGAAACACCATATATTTT. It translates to CAWSVLAGNTIYF.

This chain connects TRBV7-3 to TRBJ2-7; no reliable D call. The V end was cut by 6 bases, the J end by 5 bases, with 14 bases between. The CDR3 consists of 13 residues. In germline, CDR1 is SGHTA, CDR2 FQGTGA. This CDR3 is CASSLSDGDEQYF. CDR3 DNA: TGTGCCAGCAGTCTATCGGACGGAGACGAGCAGTACTTC.

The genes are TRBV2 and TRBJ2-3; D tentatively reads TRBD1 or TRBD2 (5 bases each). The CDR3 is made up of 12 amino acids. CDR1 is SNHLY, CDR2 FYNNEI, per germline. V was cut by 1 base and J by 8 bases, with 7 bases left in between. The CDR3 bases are TGTGCCAGCAGTGAAGGGGACGCTACGCAGTATTTT. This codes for CASSEGDATQYF.

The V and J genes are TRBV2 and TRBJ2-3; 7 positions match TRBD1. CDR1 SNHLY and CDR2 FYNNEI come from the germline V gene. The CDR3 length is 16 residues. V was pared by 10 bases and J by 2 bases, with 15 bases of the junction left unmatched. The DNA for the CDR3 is TGTGCCATCTCCACTGCTGGGACAGTAGCCACAGATACGCAGTATTTT. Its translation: CAISTAGTVATDTQYF.

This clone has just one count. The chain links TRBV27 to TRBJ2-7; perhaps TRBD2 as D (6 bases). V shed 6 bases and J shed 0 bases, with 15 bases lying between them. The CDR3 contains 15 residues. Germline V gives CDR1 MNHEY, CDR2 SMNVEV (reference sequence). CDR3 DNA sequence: TGTGCCAGCAGAAAGGCGGCCGGGAGCTCCTACGAGCAGTACTTC. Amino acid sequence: CASRKAAGSSYEQYF.

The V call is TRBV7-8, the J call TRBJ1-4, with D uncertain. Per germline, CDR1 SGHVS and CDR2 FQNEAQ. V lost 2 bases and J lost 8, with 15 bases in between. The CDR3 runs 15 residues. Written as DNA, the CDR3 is TGTGCCAGCAGCTTAAAAGGAATGGGGTGGGAAAAACTGTTTTTT. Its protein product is CASSLKGMGWEKLFF. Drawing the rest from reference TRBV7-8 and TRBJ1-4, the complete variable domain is GAGVSQSPRYKVAKRGQDVALRCDPISGHVSLFWYQQALGQGPEFLTYFQNEAQLDKSGLPSDRFFAERPEGSVSTLKIQRTQQEDSAVYLCASSLKGMGWEKLFFGSGTQLSVL.

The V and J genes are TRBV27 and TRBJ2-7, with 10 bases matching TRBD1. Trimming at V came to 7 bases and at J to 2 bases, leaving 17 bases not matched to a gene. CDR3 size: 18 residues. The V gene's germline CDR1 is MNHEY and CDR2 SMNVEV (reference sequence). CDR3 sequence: CASKGGQGLISLTYEQYF. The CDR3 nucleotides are TGTGCCAGCAAAGGGGGACAGGGGCTAATCTCGCTGACCTACGAGCAGTACTTC.

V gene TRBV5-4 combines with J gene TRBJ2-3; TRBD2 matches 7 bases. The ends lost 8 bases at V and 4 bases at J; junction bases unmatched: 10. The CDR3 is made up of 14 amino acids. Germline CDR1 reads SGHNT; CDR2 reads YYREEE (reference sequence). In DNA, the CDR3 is TGTGCCAGTCTCAGCGGGGAGGCTCCAGATACGCAGTATTTT. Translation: CASLSGEAPDTQYF.

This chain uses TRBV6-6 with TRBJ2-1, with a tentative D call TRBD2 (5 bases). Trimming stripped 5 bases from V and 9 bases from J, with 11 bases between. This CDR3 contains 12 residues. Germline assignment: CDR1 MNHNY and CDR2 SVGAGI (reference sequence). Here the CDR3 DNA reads TGTGCCAGCAGTGTGACTATAGGTGAGCAGTTCTTC. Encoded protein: CASSVTIGEQFF.

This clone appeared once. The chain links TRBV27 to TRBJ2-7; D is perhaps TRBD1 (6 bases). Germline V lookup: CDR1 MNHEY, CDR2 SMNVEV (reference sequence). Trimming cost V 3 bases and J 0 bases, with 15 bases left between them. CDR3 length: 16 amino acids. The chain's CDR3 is CASSFLVGRGSYEQYF. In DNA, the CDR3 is TGTGCCAGCAGTTTCTTAGTAGGCAGGGGCTCCTACGAGCAGTACTTC.

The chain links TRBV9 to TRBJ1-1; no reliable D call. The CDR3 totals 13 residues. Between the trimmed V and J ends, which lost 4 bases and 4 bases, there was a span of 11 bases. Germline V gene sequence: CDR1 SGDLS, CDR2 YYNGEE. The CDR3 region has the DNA TGTGCCAGCAGCCTCGGAGGTGGCACTGAAGCTTTCTTT. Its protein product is CASSLGGGTEAFF.

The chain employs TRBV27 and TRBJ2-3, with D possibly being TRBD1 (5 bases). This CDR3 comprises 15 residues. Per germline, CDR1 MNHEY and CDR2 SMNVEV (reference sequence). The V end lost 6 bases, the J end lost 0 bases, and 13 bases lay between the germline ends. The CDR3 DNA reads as TGTGCCAGCAGCCCAGGGCCAACTAGCACAGATACGCAGTATTTT. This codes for CASSPGPTSTDTQYF.